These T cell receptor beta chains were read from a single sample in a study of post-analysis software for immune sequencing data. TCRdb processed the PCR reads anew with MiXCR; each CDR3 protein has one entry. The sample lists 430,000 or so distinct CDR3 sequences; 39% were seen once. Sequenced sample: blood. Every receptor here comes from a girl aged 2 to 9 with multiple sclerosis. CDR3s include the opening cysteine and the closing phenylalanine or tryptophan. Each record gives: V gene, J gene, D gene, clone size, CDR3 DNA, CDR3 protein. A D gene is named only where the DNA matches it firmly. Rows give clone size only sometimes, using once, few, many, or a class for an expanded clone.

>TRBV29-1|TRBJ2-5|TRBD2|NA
TGCAGCACCGAGCGGGGGCCCCGGGAGACCCAGTACTTC
CSTERGPRETQYF
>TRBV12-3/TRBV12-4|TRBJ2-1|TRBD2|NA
TGTGCCAGCATCGGCGGGAGGGTTCCCAATGAGCAGTTCTTC
CASIGGRVPNEQFF
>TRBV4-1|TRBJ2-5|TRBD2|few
TGCGCCAGCAGCCAACGCGCCCTCAGTGCGGGGGAAGAGACCCAGTACTTC
CASSQRALSAGEETQYF
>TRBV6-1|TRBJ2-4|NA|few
TGTGCCAGCAGTCCGCTACCCAGACTAATAGCCAAAAACATTCAGTACTTC
CASSPLPRLIAKNIQYF
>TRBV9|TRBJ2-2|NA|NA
TGTGCCAGCAGCGTGGGGCCAGGCTGGACCGGGGAGCTGTTTTTT
CASSVGPGWTGELFF
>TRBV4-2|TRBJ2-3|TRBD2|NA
TGTGCCAGCAGCCAAAGGGGCAGGTGGAAGCGGGAGGCAAGCACAGATACGCAGTATTTT
CASSQRGRWKREASTDTQYF
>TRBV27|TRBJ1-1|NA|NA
TGTGCCAGCAGTTTATATTCAGTGAACACTGAAGCTTTCTTT
CASSLYSVNTEAFF
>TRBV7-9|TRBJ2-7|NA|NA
TGTGCCAGCAGCCGAACACCACAAATATCGAATGAGCAGTACTTC
CASSRTPQISNEQYF
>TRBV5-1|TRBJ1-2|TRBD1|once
TGCGCCAGCAGCAGGGGACAGGGGGATGGCTACACCTTC
CASSRGQGDGYTF
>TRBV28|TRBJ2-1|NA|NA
TGTGCCAGCCGACTAGTTGATGAGCAGTTCTTC
CASRLVDEQFF
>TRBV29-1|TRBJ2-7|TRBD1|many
TGCAGCGTTGAAGCCTCACGGACAGGGAATTCCTACGAGCAGTACTTC
CSVEASRTGNSYEQYF
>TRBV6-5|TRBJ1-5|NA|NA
TGTGCCAGCAGTTACAGGGTGGGCCAGGGAAGGGATATCGATCAGCCCCAGCATTTT
CASSYRVGQGRDIDQPQHF
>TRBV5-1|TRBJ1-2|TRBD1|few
TGCGCCAGCAGCCTGGCAACAGGGGGATATGGCTACACCTTC
CASSLATGGYGYTF
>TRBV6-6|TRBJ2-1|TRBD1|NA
TGTGCCAGCAGTCTCGGAAGGGACAGTGTGAATGAGCAGTTCTTC
CASSLGRDSVNEQFF
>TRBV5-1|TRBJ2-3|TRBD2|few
TGCGCCAGCAGCTACGAACGACTAGCCCCAGATACGCAGTATTTT
CASSYERLAPDTQYF
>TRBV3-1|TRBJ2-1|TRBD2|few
TGTGCCAGCAGCCAAGCCAGCGGGGGGTCCTACAATGAGCAGTTCTTC
CASSQASGGSYNEQFF
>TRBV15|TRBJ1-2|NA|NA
TGTGCCACCAGCAGAGATAACAGGGAAGGCTACACCTTC
CATSRDNREGYTF
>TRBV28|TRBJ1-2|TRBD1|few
TGTGCCAGCAGTCCGGACAGGACACCGTATGGCTACACCTTC
CASSPDRTPYGYTF
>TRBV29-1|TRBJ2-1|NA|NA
TGCAGCGGGCGGGACAGCCATTGGAATGAGCAGTTCTTC
CSGRDSHWNEQFF
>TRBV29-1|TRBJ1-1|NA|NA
TGCAGCGTTGAACCACGGGGGGTTACGCGGGCTGAAGCTTTCTTT
CSVEPRGVTRAEAFF
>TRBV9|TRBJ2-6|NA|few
TGTGCCAGCAGCTCCTCTTTGGAATCTGGGGCCAACGTCCTGACTTTC
CASSSSLESGANVLTF
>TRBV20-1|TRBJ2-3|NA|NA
TGCAGTGCTAGTGTGGCGCCTAGCACAGATACGCAGTATTTT
CSASVAPSTDTQYF
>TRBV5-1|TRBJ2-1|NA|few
TGCGCCAGCAGCCCCCTATCTGTCTATGAGCAGTTCTTC
CASSPLSVYEQFF
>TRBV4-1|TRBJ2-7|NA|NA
TGCGCCAGCAGCCAGGTGGACTTAAACTCCTACGAGCAGTACTTC
CASSQVDLNSYEQYF
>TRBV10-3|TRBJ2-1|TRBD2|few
TGTGCCATCAGTGACAAGGGACTAGCTACGGATGAGCAGTTCTTC
CAISDKGLATDEQFF
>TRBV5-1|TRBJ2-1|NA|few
TGCGCCAGCAGCTTGTGGCAGGGCTACTCCTACAATGAGCAGTTCTTC
CASSLWQGYSYNEQFF
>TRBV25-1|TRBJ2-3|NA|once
TGTGCCAGCAGTGATGTAGCCCCTAGCGACACAGATACGCAGTATTTT
CASSDVAPSDTDTQYF
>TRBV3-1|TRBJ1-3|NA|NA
TGTGCCAGCAGCCAAGACCAGGGGTTGCCTGGAAACACCATATATTTT
CASSQDQGLPGNTIYF
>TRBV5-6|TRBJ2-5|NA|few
TGTGCCAGCAGCTTTGGATACAGTGGTCCCGAGACCCAGTACTTC
CASSFGYSGPETQYF
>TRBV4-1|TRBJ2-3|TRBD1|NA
TGCGCCAGCAGCCCGGGGACAGGGGCTTCTAATACGCAGTATTTT
CASSPGTGASNTQYF
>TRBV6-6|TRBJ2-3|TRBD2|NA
TGTGCCAGCCGGGGGGGGCAAGATACGCAGTATTTT
CASRGGQDTQYF
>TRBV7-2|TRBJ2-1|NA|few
TGTGCCAGCAGCTTAATGGAGGGGGGTATCTACAATGAGCAGTTCTTC
CASSLMEGGIYNEQFF
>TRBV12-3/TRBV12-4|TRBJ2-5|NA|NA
TGTGCCAGCAGTTTATCCGCGGAGTTAGAGACCCAGTACTTC
CASSLSAELETQYF
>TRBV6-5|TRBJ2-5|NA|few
TGTGCCAGCAGTTACAACCCCGGGGAGACCCAGTACTTC
CASSYNPGETQYF
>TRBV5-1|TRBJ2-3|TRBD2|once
TGCGCCAGCAGCTTTTCTAGCGGGAGTCCAGATACGCAGTATTTT
CASSFSSGSPDTQYF
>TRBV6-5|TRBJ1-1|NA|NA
TGTGCCAGCAGCCCAGGGGTCGACACTGAAGCTTTCTTT
CASSPGVDTEAFF
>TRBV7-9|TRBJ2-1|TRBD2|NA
TGTGCCAGCAGCTTAGACAGCGGGGGGGCCTTCAATGAGCAGTTCTTC
CASSLDSGGAFNEQFF
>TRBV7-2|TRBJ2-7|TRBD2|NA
TGTGCCAGCAGCTTAATGGGACTACCCTACTACGAGCAGTACTTC
CASSLMGLPYYEQYF
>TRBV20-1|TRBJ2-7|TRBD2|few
TGCAGTGCTGGTCAGGGAGCGGGAGGTTCCGAGCAGTACTTC
CSAGQGAGGSEQYF
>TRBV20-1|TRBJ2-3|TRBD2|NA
TGCAGTGCTAGAGATGAGGCGGGAGCCAGAGATACGCAGTATTTT
CSARDEAGARDTQYF
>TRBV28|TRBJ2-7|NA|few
TGTGCCAGCGCCGAACCTCAGGGCTACGAGCAGTACTTC
CASAEPQGYEQYF
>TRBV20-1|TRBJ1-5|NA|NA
TGCAGTGCTAGAGAGGTAAAGGGGATGGGCAATCAGCCCCAGCATTTT
CSAREVKGMGNQPQHF
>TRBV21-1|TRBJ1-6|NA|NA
TGTGCCAGCAGCAAAGCCGGGACAGCTAATTCACCCCTCCACTTT
CASSKAGTANSPLHF
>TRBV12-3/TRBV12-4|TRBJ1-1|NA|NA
TGTGCCAGCAGGAGACCAGGGACAAACACTGAAGCTTTCTTT
CASRRPGTNTEAFF
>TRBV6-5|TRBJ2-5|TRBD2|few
TGTGCCAGCAGTTACTCTCTGACTAGCGGACAAGAGACCCAGTACTTC
CASSYSLTSGQETQYF
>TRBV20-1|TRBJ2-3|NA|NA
TGCAGTGCTAGAGATCGTAGGACTAGCACAGATACGCAGTATTTT
CSARDRRTSTDTQYF
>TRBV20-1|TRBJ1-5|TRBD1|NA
TGCAGTGCCGGAGCAGGGGGCACTCAGCCCCAGCATTTT
CSAGAGGTQPQHF
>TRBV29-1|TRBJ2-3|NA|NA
TGCAGCGTTGGGGGACGGGGCTACACAGATACGCAGTATTTT
CSVGGRGYTDTQYF